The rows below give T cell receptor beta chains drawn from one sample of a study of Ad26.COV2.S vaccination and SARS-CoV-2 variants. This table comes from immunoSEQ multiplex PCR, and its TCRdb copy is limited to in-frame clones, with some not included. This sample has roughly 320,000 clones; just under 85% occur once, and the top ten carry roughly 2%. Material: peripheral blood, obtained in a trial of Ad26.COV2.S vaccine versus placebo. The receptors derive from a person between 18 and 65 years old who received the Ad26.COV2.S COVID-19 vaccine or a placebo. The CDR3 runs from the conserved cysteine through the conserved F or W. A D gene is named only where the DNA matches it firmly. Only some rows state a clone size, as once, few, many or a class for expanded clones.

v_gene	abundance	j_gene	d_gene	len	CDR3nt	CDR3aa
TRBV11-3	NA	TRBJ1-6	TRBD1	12	TGTGCCAGCAGCCAGACGACAGGGGATCACCACTTT	CASSQTTGDHHF
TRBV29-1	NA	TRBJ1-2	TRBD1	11	TGCAGCGTTGCGTCCCGGGACAGGGAGTTTTTC	CSVASRDREFF
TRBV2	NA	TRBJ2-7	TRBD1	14	TGTGCCAGCAGCCTTGAACGGACAGGCCGGGAGCAGTACTTC	CASSLERTGREQYF
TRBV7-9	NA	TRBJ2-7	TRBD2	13	TGTGCCAGCAGCTTATTGGGAGGGCTCGAGCAGTACTTC	CASSLLGGLEQYF
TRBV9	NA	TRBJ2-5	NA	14	TGTGCCAGCAGCGTAGGTAGATTATTAGAGACCCAGTACTTC	CASSVGRLLETQYF
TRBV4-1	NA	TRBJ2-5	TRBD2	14	TGCGCCAGCAGCCAATCGGGGGGTTGGGAGACCCAGTACTTC	CASSQSGGWETQYF
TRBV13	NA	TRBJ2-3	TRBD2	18	TGTGCCAGCAGCCGCCCGGGACTAGCGGGGGAGATTACAGATACGCAGTATTTT	CASSRPGLAGEITDTQYF
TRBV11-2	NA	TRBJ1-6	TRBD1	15	TGTGCCAGCAGCTTATTCCGGGACAGGAGTTCACCCCTCCACTTT	CASSLFRDRSSPLHF
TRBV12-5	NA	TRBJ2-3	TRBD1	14	TGTGCTAGTGGTCAATCACAGGGGAGAGATACGCAGTATTTT	CASGQSQGRDTQYF
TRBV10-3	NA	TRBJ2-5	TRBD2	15	TGTGCCATCAGTGAAACCCTAGCGGGGGATGGGACCCAGTACTTC	CAISETLAGDGTQYF
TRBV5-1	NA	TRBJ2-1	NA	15	TGCGCCAGCAGCATGGGACTGCCGCGGTACAATGAGCAGTTCTTC	CASSMGLPRYNEQFF
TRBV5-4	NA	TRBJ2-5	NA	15	TGTGCCAGCAGCTTTTGGCCGGACGGGGAAGAGACCCAGTACTTC	CASSFWPDGEETQYF
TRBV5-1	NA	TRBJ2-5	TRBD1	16	TGCGCCAGCAGCGGGACCGGGGACAGGGGGCATGAGACCCAGTACTTC	CASSGTGDRGHETQYF
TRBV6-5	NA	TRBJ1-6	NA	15	TGTGCCAGCAATCGCCTGACCTCCTATAATTCACCCCTCCACTTT	CASNRLTSYNSPLHF
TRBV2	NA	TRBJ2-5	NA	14	TGTGCCAGCAGGGCGGGGACAGCTCAAGAGACCCAGTACTTC	CASRAGTAQETQYF
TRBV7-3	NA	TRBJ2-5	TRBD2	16	TGTGCCAGCAGCTCTGTTGGCGGGGGAACCCAAGAGACCCAGTACTTC	CASSSVGGGTQETQYF
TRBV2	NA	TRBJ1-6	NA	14	TGTGCCAGCAGTGGGAGGGGCGGAGGGTTAACCCTCCACTTT	CASSGRGGGLTLHF
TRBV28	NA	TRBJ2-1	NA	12	TGTGCCAGCAGTTTATTAGCGGATGAGCAGTTCTTC	CASSLLADEQFF
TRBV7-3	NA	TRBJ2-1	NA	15	TGTGCCAGCAGCTTAACACGGGAAAATTACAATGAGCAGTTCTTC	CASSLTRENYNEQFF
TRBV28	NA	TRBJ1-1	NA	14	TGTGCCAGCAACCGCCCTGGACTGAACACTGAAGCTTTCTTT	CASNRPGLNTEAFF
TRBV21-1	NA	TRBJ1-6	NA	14	TGTGCCAGCAGCAATGGACAGGGAATTTCACCCCTCCACTTT	CASSNGQGISPLHF
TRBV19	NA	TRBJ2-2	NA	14	TGTGCCAGCCGAAGAGGTACGAACACCGGGGAGCTGTTTTTT	CASRRGTNTGELFF
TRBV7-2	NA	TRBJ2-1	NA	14	TGTGCCAGCAGCTTAAGGGGTTCGCACAATGAGCAGTTCTTC	CASSLRGSHNEQFF
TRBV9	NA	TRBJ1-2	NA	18	TGTGCCAGCAGCGTAGCGTCGGCAGGGCTGGATTTAGGGGCGGGCTACACCTTC	CASSVASAGLDLGAGYTF
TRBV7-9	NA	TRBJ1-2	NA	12	TGTGCCAGCAGCTTGGACAGCTTCGGCTACACCTTC	CASSLDSFGYTF
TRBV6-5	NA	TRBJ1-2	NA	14	TGTGCCAGCAGTTACGTCGGGGGCCCCTATGGCTACACCTTC	CASSYVGGPYGYTF
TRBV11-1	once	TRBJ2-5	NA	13	TGTGCCAGCAGCGCCCACAGGGAAGAGACCCAGTACTTC	CASSAHREETQYF
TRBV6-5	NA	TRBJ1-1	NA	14	TGTGCCAGCAGTTACTCTCAGGGGAACACTGAAGCTTTCTTT	CASSYSQGNTEAFF
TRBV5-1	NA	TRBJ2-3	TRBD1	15	TGCGCCAGCAGCTTAAAGGGGGCGAGGGGAGATACGCAGTATTTT	CASSLKGARGDTQYF
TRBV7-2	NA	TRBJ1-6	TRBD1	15	TGTGCCAGCAGCTTGATGGGACAGGGAAGCTCACCCCTCCACTTT	CASSLMGQGSSPLHF
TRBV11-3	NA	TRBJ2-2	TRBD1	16	TGTGCCAGCAGCGGGGGGACAGGACTGAACACCGGGGAGCTGTTTTTT	CASSGGTGLNTGELFF
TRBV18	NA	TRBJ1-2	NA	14	TGTGCCAGCTCCAGGGGCGTTATCAACTATGGCTACACCTTC	CASSRGVINYGYTF
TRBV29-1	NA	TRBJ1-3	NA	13	TGCAGCGTTGAAAACCCCAGAGGAAACACCATATATTTT	CSVENPRGNTIYF
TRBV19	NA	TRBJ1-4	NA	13	TGTGCCACGAGACGGTTCTCCAATGAAAAACTGTTTTTT	CATRRFSNEKLFF
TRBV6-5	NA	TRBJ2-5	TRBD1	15	TGTGCCAGCAGTCGTACAGGGGGAGTAGGAGAGACCCAGTACTTC	CASSRTGGVGETQYF
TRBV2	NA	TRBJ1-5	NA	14	TGTGCCAGCAGTGAGAGAGGGGCGGGTCAGCCCCAGCATTTT	CASSERGAGQPQHF
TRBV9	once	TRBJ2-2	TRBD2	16	TGTGCCAGCAGCCCCCGGGGAGGGCCCTACACCGGGGAGCTGTTTTTT	CASSPRGGPYTGELFF
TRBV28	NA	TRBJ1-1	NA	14	TGTGCCAGCAGCACCGGGACCTGGAGGACTGAAGCTTTCTTT	CASSTGTWRTEAFF
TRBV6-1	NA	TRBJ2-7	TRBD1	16	TGTGCCAGCAGTGGAACCGGACAGGGGTCCGTCTACGAGCAGTACTTC	CASSGTGQGSVYEQYF
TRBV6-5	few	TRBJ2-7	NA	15	TGTGCCAGCAGTCTGCATAGGCAGGGCGGATACGAGCAGTACTTC	CASSLHRQGGYEQYF
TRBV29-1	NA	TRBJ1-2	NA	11	TGCAGCGTGGGGACAAACTATGGCTACACCTTC	CSVGTNYGYTF
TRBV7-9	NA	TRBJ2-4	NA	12	TGTGCCAGCAGCTTAGAGTCAGCGATTCAGTACTTC	CASSLESAIQYF
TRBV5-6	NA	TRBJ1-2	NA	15	TGTGCCAGCAGCTTGGATTGGGGACCGAACTATGGCTACACCTTC	CASSLDWGPNYGYTF
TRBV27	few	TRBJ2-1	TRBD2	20	TGTGCCAGCAGGACGGGGAGCTATCTAGCGGGGGTCAGCTCCTACAATGAGCAGTTCTTC	CASRTGSYLAGVSSYNEQFF
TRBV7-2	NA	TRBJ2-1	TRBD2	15	TGTGCCAGCAGCTTAGCGCGGGGGGAATACAATGAGCAGTTCTTC	CASSLARGEYNEQFF
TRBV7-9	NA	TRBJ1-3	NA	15	TGTGCCAGCAGCTTACGGGTCAGCTCTGGAAACACCATATATTTT	CASSLRVSSGNTIYF
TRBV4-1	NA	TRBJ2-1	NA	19	TGCGCCAGCAGCCAAAGATACTCCCCTGGGGGGAGCGAGTACAATGAGCAGTTCTTC	CASSQRYSPGGSEYNEQFF
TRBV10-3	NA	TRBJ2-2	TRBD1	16	TGTGCCATCAGTGAGGGACAGGGGATGAACACCGGGGAGCTGTTTTTT	CAISEGQGMNTGELFF
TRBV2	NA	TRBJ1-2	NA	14	TGTGCCAGCAGTTGGGGAGCGACCAACTATGGCTACACCTTC	CASSWGATNYGYTF
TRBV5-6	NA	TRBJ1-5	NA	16	TGTGCCAGCAGCTCGACAGGCCCATATAGCAATCAGCCCCAGCATTTT	CASSSTGPYSNQPQHF